This T cell receptor beta chain was captured in a study of T-cell memory formation after mild COVID-19. General study results and limits: The appearance of some responding clones in pre-infection memory suggested that cross-reactive memory joined. For contracting clones, CD4+ ones sat mainly in CM and EM, CD8+ in EMRA.

The CDR3 extends over 16 amino acids. Germline values: CDR1 MGHRA, CDR2 YSYEKL. V was cut by 2 bases and J by 3 bases, with 13 bases left in between. TCRdb called the 5' RACE reads again in MiXCR, with one record for every CDR3 protein. In the table there are approximately 300,000 distinct CDR3 sequences, around a sixth of which are singletons. Regarding this clonotype: The antigen is unknown.

Sequences were obtained from PBMCs or a T cell subset sorted from them (not recorded which). The TCR was taken from a man in his late teens or twenties who had mild COVID-19 (a few samples of this study predate the infection). Cell type and time point are not known. This chain connects TRBV4-1 to TRBJ2-2; no reliable D call. The CDR3: CASSQLKLRDTGELFF. The CDR3 DNA is TGCGCCAGCAGCCAACTGAAACTCCGGGACACCGGGGAGCTGTTTTTT.